These 26 T cell receptor beta chains share one sample of origin, sequenced in a study of blood T cells in healthy people across ages (dated by TCRdb to 2015 to 2017). To prepare the library, 5' RACE was applied. The run used an Illumina HiSeq 2500. A second PCR of roughly 6 to 12 cycles was performed with a sample-barcoded 5' primer and a J-beta primer mix. In-frame beta chains were kept once TCRdb had trimmed the public reads at Q25 with fastp and called clones with MiXCR. Each record represents a unique CDR3 protein, reported with the most common genes and DNA among its rows. This sample comprises some 930,000 distinct CDR3 sequences, roughly 29% of them detected only once. The ten largest clonotypes hold about a tenth of the sample. These records were also assigned to another study, of T cells of mothers and their children.

What was sequenced was blood. These receptors all stem from a woman aged 40 to 50 in good health.

This chain connects TRBV5-6 to TRBJ2-7, with 11 positions matching TRBD1. This CDR3 region has 16 residues. Germline CDR1 is SGHDT and CDR2 is YYEEEE. Trimming removed 4 bases from V and 5 bases from J; junction bases left unmatched: 11. The DNA for the CDR3 is TGTGCCAGCAGCCGTCCCCCGGGACAGGGGGACCACGAGCAGTACTTC. Translated, it gives CASSRPPGQGDHEQYF.

In regard to this clonotype: This CDR3 fails to terminate in the conserved phenylalanine or tryptophan, so it likely reflects a read error. No DNA is shown, since the ends of the CDR3 on it are uncertain; the CDR3 is the one TCRdb lists. J is TRBJ2-1 and V is TRBV5-1; the DNA was not compared with TRBD1, the D call given in the table. The CDR3 spans 15 residues, counting both ends. Germline V gene lookup returns CDR1 SGHRS and CDR2 YFSETQ. The CDR3 spells CASSLGQFDGYTFGS.

This clonotype was seen many times. This chain uses TRBV4-2 with TRBJ2-5; the D gene is possibly TRBD2 (7 bases). This CDR3 has 16 residues. From germline, CDR1 is LGHNA and CDR2 YNFKEQ. Trimming took off 1 base at V and 0 bases at J, with 12 bases between the two ends. The CDR3 DNA sequence: TGTGCCAGCAGCCAAGCCCGGGGGGCGTACCAAGAGACCCAGTACTTC. Its translation is CASSQARGAYQETQYF.

The gene calls are TRBV2 and TRBJ1-1; a weak D match, TRBD1 (6 bases). This CDR3 comprises 14 residues. The V end lost 6 bases, the J end lost 1 base, and 12 bases lay between the germline ends. CDR1 is SNHLY and CDR2 is FYNNEI in the germline V gene. The CDR3 nucleotides are TGTGCCAGCAGGGACAGCCTAGCGAACACTGAAGCTTTCTTT. The encoded protein is CASRDSLANTEAFF.

A word on this clonotype: Possible read error: a much larger clone is one base away. V and J are TRBV6-2 or TRBV6-3 and TRBJ2-1; D is undetermined. Looked up from germline, CDR1 is MNHEY and CDR2 is SVGEGT. Trimming pared 8 bases from V and 6 bases from J, leaving 17 bases between. This CDR3 contains 14 residues. The CDR3 nucleotides are TGTGCCAGCCGCGACACAGTTTGGGCCAATGAGCAGTTCTTC. Amino acid sequence: CASRDTVWANEQFF.

This clonotype appeared many times. The rearrangement joins TRBV7-9 to TRBJ2-3; D uncertain. Germline-derived CDR1 and CDR2 are SEHNR and FQNEAQ (reference sequence). V shed 1 base and J shed 0 bases, with 8 bases lying between them. The CDR3 sequence is 15 residues long. CDR3 sequence: CASSLGESSTDTQYF. CDR3 nucleotides: TGTGCCAGCAGCTTAGGGGAATCTAGCACAGATACGCAGTATTTT. Using reference TRBV7-9 and TRBJ2-3 for the parts outside the CDR3, the full variable domain is DTGVSQNPRHKITKRGQNVTFRCDPISEHNRLYWYRQTLGQGPEFLTYFQNEAQLEKSRLLSDRFSAERPKGSFSTLEIQRTEQGDSAMYLCASSLGESSTDTQYFGPGTRLTVL.

The V call is TRBV20-1, the J call TRBJ2-3; TRBD2 is a possible D gene (6 bases). This CDR3 contains 15 residues. Trimming took off 6 bases at V and 5 bases at J, with 21 bases between the two ends. Germline V CDR1 and CDR2: DFQATT, SNEGSKA (reference sequence). CDR3 protein: CSALGAGPGGDTQYF. CDR3 in DNA: TGCAGTGCGTTAGGGGCGGGACCGGGCGGAGATACGCAGTATTTT.

This clonotype was counted many times. At one of its ends the junction is not consistent with the germline gene, which may arise from a read error. The chain has TRBV7-2 and TRBJ2-5; 12 nucleotides match TRBD1. The CDR3 is 16 amino acids. In germline, CDR1 is SGHTA, CDR2 FQGNSA. This CDR3 is CVSSLSGTGGRKTQYF. CDR3 nucleotide sequence: TGTGTCAGCAGCTTATCTGGGACAGGGGGCCGGAAGACCCAGTACTTC.

The chain's CDR3 is CASSLVGTLTDTQYF. CDR3 in DNA: TGTGCCAGCAGCTTGGTAGGGACGCTTACAGATACGCAGTATTTT. The chain uses TRBV28 and TRBJ2-3; D may correspond to TRBD1 or TRBD2 (5 bases each). Germline assignment: CDR1 MDHEN and CDR2 SYDVKM. This CDR3 comprises 15 residues. V was shortened by 6 bases and J by 3 bases, with 16 bases between the two germline ends.

This clonotype was observed at least ten times. This chain uses TRBV2 with TRBJ2-7; TRBD1 aligns across 7 bases. CDR1 is SNHLY, CDR2 FYNNEI, per germline. V lost 6 bases and J lost 0; bases outside the gene matches: 5. This CDR3 comprises 14 residues. CDR3 amino acids: CASRVGDSSYEQYF. As DNA, the CDR3 is TGTGCCAGCAGGGTTGGGGACAGCTCCTACGAGCAGTACTTC.

This chain joins TRBV7-2 and TRBJ1-1; D gene ambiguous. This CDR3 region has 13 residues. Trimming took 4 bases from V and 3 from J, leaving 9 bases between them. The germline V gene encodes CDR1 SGHTA and CDR2 FQGNSA. The CDR3 region has the DNA TGTGCCAGCAGCTCCTCGTTTTACACTGAAGCTTTCTTT. Translated, it gives CASSSSFYTEAFF.

As DNA, the CDR3 is TGTGCCAGCAGCGTTGAGTACAGCGGTATTGGCTACACCTTC. It yields the protein CASSVEYSGIGYTF. The J gene is TRBJ1-2, the V gene TRBV9, with D unresolved. The CDR3 contains 14 residues. V lost 2 bases to trimming and J lost 7 bases, with 15 bases between them. CDR1 is SGDLS and CDR2 is YYNGEE in the germline V gene.

This clonotype was seen a handful of times. The junction departs from germline at one end; a sequencing error may be responsible. Written as DNA, the CDR3 is TGTGCTAGCAGCTTAGCGTCGAGGGACGGCGAGCAGTTCTTC. Amino acids: CASSLASRDGEQFF. This chain joins TRBV7-7 and TRBJ2-1; either TRBD1 or TRBD2 may fit D (5 bases each). The germline gives CDR1 SSHAT, CDR2 FNYEAQ (reference sequence). The CDR3 is 14 amino acids.

The J gene is TRBJ1-2, the V gene TRBV25-1; D is unresolved. The CDR3 sequence is 13 residues long. Trimming stripped 4 bases from V and 8 bases from J, with 14 bases between. The germline CDR1 and CDR2 sequences are MGHDK and SYGVNS. The CDR3 spells CASSVTGRGGYTF. DNA of the CDR3: TGTGCCAGCAGTGTTACGGGTCGTGGAGGCTACACCTTC.

This clonotype occurred a few times. A much larger clone differs from this one at a single base, so this may be a read error. The chain recombines TRBV12-3 or TRBV12-4 with TRBJ2-5, with unresolved D. The CDR3 is made up of 12 amino acids. V was shortened by 3 bases and J by 3 bases, with 5 bases between the two germline ends. For the CDR3, the DNA is TGTGCCAGCAGTTTGAGGAAAGAGACCCAGTACTTC. It encodes CASSLRKETQYF.

This clonotype has more than one count but fewer than ten. The genes are TRBV6-1 and TRBJ2-7; the D gene could be TRBD1 or TRBD2 (6 bases each). CDR1 is MNHNS and CDR2 is SASEGT in the germline V gene. V was shortened by 8 bases and J by 7 bases, with 27 bases between the two germline ends. The CDR3 spans 16 residues. CDR3 loop: CASRDMGGPSYNEQYF. In DNA, the CDR3 is TGTGCCAGCCGGGACATGGGGGGCCCGTCCTACAATGAGCAGTACTTC.

CDR3 protein: CASSLVRRDRWSSYNSPLHF. CDR3 DNA: TGTGCCAGCAGCTTAGTTCGAAGGGACAGGTGGAGCTCCTATAATTCACCCCTCCACTTT. The chain is built from TRBV7-2 and TRBJ1-6, with 8 nucleotides matching TRBD1. The CDR3 length is 20 residues. Trimming at V came to 1 base and at J to 0 bases, leaving 11 bases not matched to a gene. Germline CDR1 SGHTA, CDR2 FQGNSA. The full variable domain, with the rest looked up from reference TRBV7-2 and TRBJ1-6, is GAGVSQSPSNKVTEKGKDVELRCDPISGHTALYWYRQSLGQGLEFLIYFQGNSAPDKSGLPSDRFSAERTGGSVSTLTIQRTQQEDSAVYLCASSLVRRDRWSSYNSPLHFGNGTRLTVT.

V is TRBV19 and J is TRBJ1-5; D remains unclear. Germline lookup yields CDR1 LNHDA and CDR2 SQIVND (reference sequence). The CDR3 is 13 amino acids. V lost 4 bases, J lost 2 bases, and 6 bases lay in between. CDR3 DNA sequence: TGTGCCAGTAGTAGCGAGGGCAATCAGCCCCAGCATTTT. Its protein product is CASSSEGNQPQHF.

This clonotype was detected only a few times. V is TRBV3-1 and J is TRBJ2-3, with unresolved D. CDR1 is LGHDT and CDR2 is YNNKEL in the germline V gene (reference sequence). The CDR3 runs 15 residues. Deletions cut 1 base from V and 4 bases from J, with 12 bases between. The CDR3 loop is CASSQGPTWPDTQYF. The CDR3 DNA sequence: TGTGCCAGCAGCCAAGGCCCCACATGGCCAGATACGCAGTATTTT.

Of note for this clonotype: The junction does not match germline at one end; this may be a read error. The V gene is TRBV16, the J gene TRBJ1-5; tentatively, D is TRBD1 (5 bases). The CDR3 is 15 amino acids. CDR1 is KGHSY, CDR2 FQNENV, per germline. DNA of the CDR3: TGTGCCAGTAGCCATGGGGGATTGGGGCATCAGCCCCAGCATTTT. This encodes CASSHGGLGHQPQHF.

This clonotype was counted a few times. The gene calls are TRBV2 and TRBJ2-7; no reliable D call. Trimming removed 6 bases from V and 1 base from J, with 13 bases in between. Germline lookup yields CDR1 SNHLY and CDR2 FYNNEI. This CDR3 region has 14 residues. CDR3 DNA sequence: TGTGCCAGCAGCCCGGAGCCTGAATCCTACGAGCAGTACTTC. Translation gives CASSPEPESYEQYF.

Points on this clonotype: A much bigger clone sits one base away, suggesting this may be a read error. The chain couples TRBV7-9 to TRBJ2-1; 9 bases are a match to TRBD1. V shed 3 bases, J shed 7 bases, and the junction held 10 bases outside the gene matches. Germline V gene sequence: CDR1 SEHNR, CDR2 FQNEAQ (reference sequence). This CDR3 comprises 16 residues. CDR3 in amino acids: CASSFLGQGLRNEQFF. DNA of the CDR3: TGTGCCAGCAGCTTCCTGGGACAGGGATTGCGTAATGAGCAGTTCTTC.

This clonotype was observed a few times. The chain has TRBV29-1 and TRBJ2-1; possibly TRBD1 for D (5 bases). The V gene's germline CDR1 is SQVTM and CDR2 ANQGSEA. V was shortened by 4 bases and J by 9 bases, with 16 bases between the two germline ends. The CDR3 spans 13 residues. The CDR3 sequence is CSVGAPGLREQFF. The CDR3 DNA sequence: TGCAGCGTTGGGGCGCCAGGGTTACGTGAGCAGTTCTTC.

The chain recombines TRBV7-6 with TRBJ1-1, with TRBD1 matching 7 bases. V shed 5 bases and J 6 bases; nucleotides not matched to a gene: 9. Per the germline V gene, CDR1 is SGHVS and CDR2 is FNYEAQ. This CDR3 contains 14 residues. CDR3 in amino acids: CASSRDRDRAEAFF. In DNA, the CDR3 is TGTGCCAGCAGCCGCGACAGGGATAGGGCTGAAGCTTTCTTT.

J is TRBJ2-1 and V is TRBV7-2; D is ambiguous. The CDR3 consists of 12 residues. CDR1 and CDR2 (germline): SGHTA, FQGNSA. V lost 6 bases to trimming and J lost 6 bases, with 9 bases between them. CDR3 in DNA: TGTGCCAGCAGAGACGACCGCAATGAGCAGTTCTTC. As protein: CASRDDRNEQFF.

Here the CDR3 DNA reads TGCAGTGTCCTACCCCCGGTTAGCGGGACAGATACGCAGTATTTT. This gives the protein CSVLPPVSGTDTQYF. The chain has TRBV20-1 and TRBJ2-3, with 7 bases identical to TRBD2. The J segment lost 3 bases and the V segment lost 7 bases, leaving 13 bases of the junction unmatched. CDR3 length equals 15 residues. The germline CDR1 and CDR2 sequences are DFQATT and SNEGSKA (reference sequence).